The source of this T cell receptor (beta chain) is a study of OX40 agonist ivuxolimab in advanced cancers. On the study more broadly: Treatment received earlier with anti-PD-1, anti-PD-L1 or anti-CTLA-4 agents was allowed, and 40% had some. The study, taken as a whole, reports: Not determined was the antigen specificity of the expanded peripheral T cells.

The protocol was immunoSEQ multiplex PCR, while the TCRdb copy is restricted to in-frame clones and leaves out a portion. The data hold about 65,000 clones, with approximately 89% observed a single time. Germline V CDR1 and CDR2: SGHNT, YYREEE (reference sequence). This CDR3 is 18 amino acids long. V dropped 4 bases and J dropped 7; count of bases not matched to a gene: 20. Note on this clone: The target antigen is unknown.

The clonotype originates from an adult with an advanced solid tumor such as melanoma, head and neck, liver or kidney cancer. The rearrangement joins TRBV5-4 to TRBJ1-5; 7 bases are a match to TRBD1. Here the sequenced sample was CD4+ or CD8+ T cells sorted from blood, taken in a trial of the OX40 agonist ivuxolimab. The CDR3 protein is CASSQDKWGQKVEQPQHF. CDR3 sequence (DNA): TGTGCCAGCAGCCAAGATAAATGGGGACAGAAGGTGGAGCAGCCCCAGCATTTT.